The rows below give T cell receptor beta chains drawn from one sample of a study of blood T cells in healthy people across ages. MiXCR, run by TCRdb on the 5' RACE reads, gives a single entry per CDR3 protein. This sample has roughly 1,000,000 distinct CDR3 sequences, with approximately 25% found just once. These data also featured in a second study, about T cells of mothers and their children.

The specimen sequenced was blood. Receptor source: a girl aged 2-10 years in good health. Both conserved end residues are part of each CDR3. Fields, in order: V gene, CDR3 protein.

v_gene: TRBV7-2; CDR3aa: CASRSGGDYEQYF
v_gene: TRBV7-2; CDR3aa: CASRTSPGTQYF
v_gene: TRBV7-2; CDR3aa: CASRVDRGHNEQFF
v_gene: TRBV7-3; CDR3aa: CASSFGLGNQPQHF
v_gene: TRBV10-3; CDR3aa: CAISEVPGGELFF
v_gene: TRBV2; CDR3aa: CASSERGTGETQYF
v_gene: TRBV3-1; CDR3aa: CASSRTSGDEQFF
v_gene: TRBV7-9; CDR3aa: CASSLEVGQPTNSPLHF
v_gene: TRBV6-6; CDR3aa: CASSKLRWRVNQPQHF
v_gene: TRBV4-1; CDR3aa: CASSRGQGSGTEAFF
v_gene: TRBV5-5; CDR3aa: CASSLWGDNQYEQYF
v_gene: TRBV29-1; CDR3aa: CSVRWRGEYEQYF
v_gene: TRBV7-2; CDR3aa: CASSAGLDVTQYF
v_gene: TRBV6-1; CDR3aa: CASSETVASGGDEQYF
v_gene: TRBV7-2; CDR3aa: CASSRSVETQYF
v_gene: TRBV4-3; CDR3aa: CASSQAPLADEQYF
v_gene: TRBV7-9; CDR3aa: CASSPAGGLSGNTIYF
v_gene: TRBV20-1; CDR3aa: CSIGGGASYEQYF
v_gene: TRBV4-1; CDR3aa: CASSQGRDYLEGYTF
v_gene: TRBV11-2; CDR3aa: CASTLGGGGLAGDNEQFF
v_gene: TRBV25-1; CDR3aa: CASSEWAAPWGEQYF
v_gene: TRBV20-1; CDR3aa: CSATVGGPNEQFF
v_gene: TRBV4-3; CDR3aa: CASSPDRTSGETQYF
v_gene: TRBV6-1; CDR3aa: CASSEAGGGYEQYF
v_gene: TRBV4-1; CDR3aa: CASRETPGGSNEKLFF
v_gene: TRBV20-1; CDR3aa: CSAPPQGQEEKLFF
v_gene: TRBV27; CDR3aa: CASSLSGDAVLNTEAFF
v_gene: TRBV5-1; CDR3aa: CASMPGGGTEAFF
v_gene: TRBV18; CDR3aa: CASSPDDRASCEQYF
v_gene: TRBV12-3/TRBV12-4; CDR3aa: CASSFLNYNEQFF
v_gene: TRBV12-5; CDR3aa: CASGPGTGKKETQYF
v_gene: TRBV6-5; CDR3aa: CASSYSRLVGYTF
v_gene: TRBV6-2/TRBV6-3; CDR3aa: CASSPRTGETSEQYF
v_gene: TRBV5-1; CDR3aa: CASTVADTQYF
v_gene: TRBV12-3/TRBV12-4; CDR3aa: CASSLATQINEQFF
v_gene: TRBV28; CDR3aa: CASTLGPRRRETQYF
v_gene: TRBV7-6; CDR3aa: CASSGQMETQYF
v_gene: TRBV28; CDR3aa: CASSLLGEGYTF
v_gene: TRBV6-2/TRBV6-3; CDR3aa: CASRLAGGLPWETQYF
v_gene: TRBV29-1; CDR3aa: CSTEAGVDNEQFF
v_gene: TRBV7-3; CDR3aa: CASSLVGSEGELFF
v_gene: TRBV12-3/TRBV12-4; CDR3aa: CASSPTGAGQPQHF
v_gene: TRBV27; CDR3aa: CASSPTRYIRPYEQYF
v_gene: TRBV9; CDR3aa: CASSKESYNEQFF
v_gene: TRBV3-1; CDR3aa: CASSQAGTTSRVETQYF
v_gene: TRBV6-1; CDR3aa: CASSEVQGFYNQPQHF
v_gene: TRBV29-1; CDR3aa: CSVVETATYEQYF
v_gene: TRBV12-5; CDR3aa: CASGLFPDYTDTQYF
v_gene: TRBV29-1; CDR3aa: CSVEDTQQDTEAFF
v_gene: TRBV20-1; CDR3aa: CSARDRWVAGVEQYF
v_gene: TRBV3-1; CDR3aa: CASSQRTERGYTF
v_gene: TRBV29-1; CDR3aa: CSVPALDSRTRNYGYTF
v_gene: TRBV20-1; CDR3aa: CSASPIAALSYEQYF